The 20 T cell receptor beta chains presented below share a single source sample, sequenced in a study of blood T cells in healthy people across ages. Then a second PCR, running about 6 to 11 cycles, was carried out with a sample-barcoded 5' primer and a J-beta primer mix. Via MiXCR, TCRdb re-called the 5' RACE reads, giving one row per CDR3 protein. Of about 1.4 million distinct CDR3 sequences listed, approximately 59% are singletons. Material for sequencing was blood. The receptors derive from a man younger than 35 in good health.

The gene calls are TRBV4-3 and TRBJ2-4; 7 nucleotides align to TRBD2. The germline CDR1 and CDR2 sequences are LGHNA and YSLEER. This CDR3 spans 13 amino acids. V gave up 5 bases and J gave up 4 bases; unmatched junction bases: 2. The CDR3 here is CASSAGRKNIQYF. DNA of the CDR3: TGCGCCAGCAGCGCCGGGAGGAAAAACATTCAGTACTTC.

This clonotype showed up just a few times. The V gene is TRBV6-5, the J gene TRBJ2-3; D remains ambiguous. This CDR3 has 9 amino acids. The V end was cut by 6 bases, the J end by 9 bases, with 4 bases between. Germline V CDR1 and CDR2: MNHEY, SVGAGI. The CDR3 sequence is CASSLTQYF. Written as DNA, the CDR3 is TGTGCCAGCAGCCTCACGCAGTATTTT.

This clonotype turned up a few times. The gene calls are TRBV12-5 and TRBJ2-5; D perhaps matches TRBD1 (6 bases). This CDR3 has 16 residues. Trimming stripped 1 base from V and 0 bases from J, with 12 bases between. The germline V gene encodes CDR1 LGHNT and CDR2 FRNRAP. CDR3 coding DNA: TGTGCTAGTGGTTTGGGCTGGGGGCTAGACCAAGAGACCCAGTACTTC. It encodes CASGLGWGLDQETQYF. Full variable domain (outside the CDR3, taken from reference TRBV12-5 and TRBJ2-5): DARVTQTPRHKVTEMGQEVTMRCQPILGHNTVFWYRQTMMQGLELLAYFRNRAPLDDSGMPKDRFSAEMPDATLATLKIQPSEPRDSAVYFCASGLGWGLDQETQYFGPGTRLLVL.

This clonotype was counted only a few times. The chain combines TRBV27 with TRBJ2-3; 11 nucleotides match TRBD2. This CDR3 comprises 15 residues. The germline CDR1 and CDR2 sequences are MNHEY and SMNVEV (reference sequence). V lost 2 bases, J lost 6 bases, and 4 bases stayed unmatched. DNA for the CDR3: TGTGCCAGCAGTTTAGAGACTAGCGGGACTGATACGCAGTATTTT. It specifies CASSLETSGTDTQYF.

V is TRBV10-3 and J is TRBJ2-1; D gene unclear. V lost 7 bases and J lost 8, with 9 bases in between. CDR3 length: 11 residues. From germline, CDR1 is ENHRY and CDR2 SYGVKD. CDR3 sequence reads: CAIKRADEQFF. In DNA form, the CDR3 reads TGTGCCATCAAACGCGCGGATGAGCAGTTCTTC.

This clonotype occurred a few times. The chain couples TRBV6-2 or TRBV6-3 to TRBJ2-7, with unresolved D. The J call is in doubt because the DNA end fits TRBJ2-5 better. This CDR3 has 14 amino acids. Germline lookup yields CDR1 MNHEY and CDR2 SVGEGT. The CDR3 here is CATSTSDGRETQYF. The CDR3 nucleotides read TGTGCCACCTCAACCTCCGACGGCCGGGAGACCCAGTACTTC.

This rearrangement joins TRBV4-2 to TRBJ2-7; D perhaps matches TRBD1 (6 bases). Trimming removed 1 base from V and 6 bases from J, with 19 bases in between. Per germline, CDR1 LGHNA and CDR2 YNFKEQ. The CDR3 covers 16 residues. The CDR3 sequence is CASSQVQGAKGGEQYF. Here the CDR3 DNA reads TGTGCCAGCAGCCAAGTGCAGGGCGCTAAAGGGGGCGAGCAGTACTTC.

The chain uses TRBV7-2 and TRBJ2-5, with TRBD1 as a possible D gene (6 bases). The CDR3 has 14 residues. V was pared by 7 bases and J by 11 bases, with 23 bases between. CDR1 SGHTA and CDR2 FQGNSA come from the germline V gene. CDR3: CASTSIQGYNEQYF. The CDR3 nucleotides are TGTGCCAGCACCAGTATACAGGGTTACAATGAGCAGTACTTC. The entire variable domain, with the rest obtained from reference TRBV7-2 and TRBJ2-5, is as follows: GAGVSQSPSNKVTEKGKDVELRCDPISGHTALYWYRQSLGQGLEFLIYFQGNSAPDKSGLPSDRFSAERTGGSVSTLTIQRTQQEDSAVYLCASTSIQGYNEQYFGPGTRLLVL.

This chain connects TRBV29-1 to TRBJ2-5, with D perhaps being TRBD1 or TRBD2 (5 bases each). The CDR3 covers 14 residues. Germline-derived CDR1 and CDR2 are SQVTM and ANQGSEA. V lost 6 bases, J lost 5 bases, and 19 bases lay in between. The CDR3 DNA sequence: TGCAGCGTCGTGGGGGATTCAAAGGGGGAGACCCAGTACTTC. This translates into CSVVGDSKGETQYF.

CDR3 loop: CASSASTGQLALHEQYF. The CDR3 DNA sequence: TGTGCCAGCAGCGCCTCTACTGGACAGCTTGCCCTCCACGAGCAGTACTTC. V is TRBV9 and J is TRBJ2-4, with D perhaps TRBD1 (6 bases). TRBJ2-7 explains the end of the DNA better; the J call may be wrong. The CDR3 sequence is 17 residues long. The germline gives CDR1 SGDLS, CDR2 YYNGEE.

V gene TRBV7-2 combines with J gene TRBJ2-5; D perhaps matches TRBD1 (6 bases). The CDR3 loop spans 12 amino acids. The germline gives CDR1 SGHTA, CDR2 FQGNSA. Between the trimmed V and J ends, which lost 2 bases and 9 bases, there was a span of 10 bases. The CDR3 protein is CASSLPQGSQYF. Written as DNA, the CDR3 is TGTGCCAGCAGCTTACCACAGGGTTCCCAGTACTTC. The full variable domain, completed using reference TRBV7-2 and TRBJ2-5, is GAGVSQSPSNKVTEKGKDVELRCDPISGHTALYWYRQSLGQGLEFLIYFQGNSAPDKSGLPSDRFSAERTGGSVSTLTIQRTQQEDSAVYLCASSLPQGSQYFGPGTRLLVL.

The V gene is TRBV20-1, the J gene TRBJ2-3; TRBD1 matches 7 bases. The J segment lost 0 bases and the V segment lost 5 bases, leaving 5 bases of the junction unmatched. This CDR3 spans 14 amino acids. CDR1 is DFQATT and CDR2 is SNEGSKA in the germline V gene (reference sequence). The CDR3 region has the DNA TGCAGTGCTTCCAAGGGACAGAGCACAGATACGCAGTATTTT. Amino acid sequence: CSASKGQSTDTQYF.

This clonotype was counted between two and nine times. The chain combines TRBV6-5 with TRBJ2-2, with D perhaps assigned TRBD1 or TRBD2 (5 bases each). The CDR3 consists of 14 residues. Between the trimmed V and J ends, which lost 8 bases and 1 base, there was a span of 11 bases. Germline V gene data show CDR1 as MNHEY and CDR2 as SVGAGI. The CDR3: CASGRGRNTGELFF. CDR3 bases: TGTGCCAGCGGCCGGGGCCGGAACACCGGGGAGCTGTTTTTT.

This clonotype was observed a single time. The chain carries TRBV6-2 or TRBV6-3 and TRBJ2-3, with 9 nucleotides matching TRBD1. Trimming at V came to 0 bases and at J to 3 bases, leaving 4 bases not matched to a gene. The CDR3 covers 16 residues. The germline V gene has CDR1 MNHEY and CDR2 SVGEGT. In DNA, the CDR3 is TGTGCCAGCAGTTACTCCCCCGGGACAGGGACAGATACGCAGTATTTT. Its protein product is CASSYSPGTGTDTQYF.

The rearrangement joins TRBV7-9 to TRBJ2-5; D gene ambiguous. The CDR3 is 15 residues long. The V and J ends lost 4 bases and 1 base respectively, with 13 bases between them. CDR1 is SEHNR, CDR2 FQNEAQ, per germline (reference sequence). In DNA form, the CDR3 reads TGTGCCAGCAGCTCAATTCTAGGTTCCCAAGAGACCCAGTACTTC. Translation gives CASSSILGSQETQYF.

This clonotype was found a few times. V and J are TRBV29-1 and TRBJ2-1, with a tentative D call TRBD2 (6 bases). The CDR3 sequence is 18 residues long. The V gene lost 1 base and the J gene lost 6 bases, with 25 bases spanning the gap. Germline V CDR1 and CDR2: SQVTM, ANQGSEA. The CDR3 sequence is CSVEVGVLGLRPSNEQFF. CDR3 in DNA: TGCAGCGTTGAAGTGGGGGTTTTGGGACTGAGGCCCAGCAATGAGCAGTTCTTC.

This clonotype was counted between two and nine times. The rearrangement joins TRBV28 to TRBJ2-7; D gene uncertain. Deletions cut 5 bases from V and 3 bases from J, with 20 bases between. The V gene's germline CDR1 is MDHEN and CDR2 SYDVKM. CDR3 length: 16 amino acids. CDR3 coding DNA: TGTGCCAGCAGTCTCACATGGGCTCAGCCTAGCTACGAGCAGTACTTC. Translation: CASSLTWAQPSYEQYF. Supplemented by reference TRBV28 and TRBJ2-7, the full variable domain reads DVKVTQSSRYLVKRTGEKVFLECVQDMDHENMFWYRQDPGLGLRLIYFSYDVKMKEKGDIPEGYSVSREKKERFSLILESASTNQTSMYLCASSLTWAQPSYEQYFGPGTRLTVT.

This clonotype showed up just a few times. V usage is TRBV29-1 and J usage is TRBJ2-7, with D unclear. CDR1 SQVTM and CDR2 ANQGSEA come from the germline V gene. The CDR3 is 11 amino acids. Between the trimmed V and J ends, which lost 6 bases and 5 bases, there was a span of 11 bases. CDR3: CSVRCGHEQYF. The CDR3 nucleotides are TGCAGCGTGAGGTGTGGCCACGAGCAGTACTTC.

With respect to this clonotype: This may arise from a read error, as a much more abundant clone is one base away. This rearrangement joins TRBV20-1 to TRBJ2-1; weak D call: TRBD1 (6 bases). The J call is in doubt because the DNA end fits TRBJ2-7 better. Germline V gene sequence: CDR1 DFQATT, CDR2 SNEGSKA (reference sequence). The CDR3 totals 13 residues. The CDR3 region is CSASQGTYNEQYF. CDR3 nucleotide sequence: TGCAGTGCTAGCCAGGGGACCTACAATGAGCAGTACTTC.

This rearrangement joins TRBV5-4 to TRBJ1-2; 7 bases map to TRBD1. The CDR3 spans 13 residues. CDR1 and CDR2 from the germline V gene are SGHNT and YYREEE (reference sequence). V trimming: 4 bases; J trimming: 4 bases; junction bases outside the gene matches: 4. This chain's CDR3 is CASSRDSVYGYTF. The CDR3 nucleotides are TGTGCCAGCAGCCGGGACAGTGTCTATGGCTACACCTTC.